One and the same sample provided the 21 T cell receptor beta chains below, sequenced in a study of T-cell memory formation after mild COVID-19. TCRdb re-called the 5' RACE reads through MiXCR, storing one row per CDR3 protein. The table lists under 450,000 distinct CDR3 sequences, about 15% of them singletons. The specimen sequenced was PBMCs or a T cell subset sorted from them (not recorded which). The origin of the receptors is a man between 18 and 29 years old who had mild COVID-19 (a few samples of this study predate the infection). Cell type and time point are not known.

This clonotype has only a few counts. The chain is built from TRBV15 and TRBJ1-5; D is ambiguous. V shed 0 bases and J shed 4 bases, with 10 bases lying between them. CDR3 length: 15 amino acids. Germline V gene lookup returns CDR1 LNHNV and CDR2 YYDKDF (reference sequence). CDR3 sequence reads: CATSREVTENQPQHF. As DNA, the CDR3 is TGTGCCACCAGCAGAGAGGTCACAGAGAATCAGCCCCAGCATTTT.

The CDR3 spells CASSLSGGFYQPQHF. CDR3 DNA: TGTGCCAGCAGCTTATCTGGGGGTTTCTATCAGCCCCAGCATTTT. This chain links TRBV7-2 with TRBJ1-5; tentatively, D is TRBD1 (5 bases). The CDR3 extends over 15 amino acids. Germline CDR1 SGHTA, CDR2 FQGNSA. The V and J ends lost 2 bases and 5 bases respectively, with 13 bases between them.

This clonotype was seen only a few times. CDR3 region: CASSLRPYQETQYF. In DNA, the CDR3 is TGTGCCAGCAGCTTACGCCCGTACCAAGAGACCCAGTACTTC. The chain employs TRBV5-4 and TRBJ2-5; unclear D gene. From germline, CDR1 is SGHNT and CDR2 YYREEE (reference sequence). Trimming pared 2 bases from V and 0 bases from J, leaving 8 bases between. The CDR3 has 14 amino acids.

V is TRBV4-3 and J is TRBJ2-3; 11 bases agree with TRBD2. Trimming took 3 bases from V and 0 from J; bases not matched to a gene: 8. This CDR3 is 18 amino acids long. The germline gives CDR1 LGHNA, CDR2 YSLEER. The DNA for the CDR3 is TGCGCCAGCAGCCAGGGTATGACTAGCGGGGAGAGCACAGATACGCAGTATTTT. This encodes CASSQGMTSGESTDTQYF.

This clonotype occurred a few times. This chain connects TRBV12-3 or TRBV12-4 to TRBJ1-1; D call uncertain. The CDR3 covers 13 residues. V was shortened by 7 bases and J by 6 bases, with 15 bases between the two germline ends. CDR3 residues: CASTLGLGAEAFF. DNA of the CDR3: TGTGCCAGCACCTTAGGGCTGGGCGCTGAAGCTTTCTTT.

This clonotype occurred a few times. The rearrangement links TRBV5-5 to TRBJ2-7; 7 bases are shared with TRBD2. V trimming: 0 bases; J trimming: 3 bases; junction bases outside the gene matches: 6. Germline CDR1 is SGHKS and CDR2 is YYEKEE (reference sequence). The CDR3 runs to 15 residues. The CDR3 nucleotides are TGTGCCAGCAGCTTGGGAGGGACTACCGACTACGAGCAGTACGTC. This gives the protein CASSLGGTTDYEQYV.

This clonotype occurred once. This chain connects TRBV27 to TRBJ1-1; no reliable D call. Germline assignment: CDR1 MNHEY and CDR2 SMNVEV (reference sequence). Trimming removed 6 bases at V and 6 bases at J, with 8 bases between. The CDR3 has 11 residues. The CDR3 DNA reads TGTGCCAGCAGCTCACCGTCTGAAGCTTTCTTT. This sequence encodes CASSSPSEAFF.

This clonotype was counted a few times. CDR3 nucleotide sequence: TGTGCCAGTTCTGGGCAGACCCTGAACACCGGGGAGCTGTTTTTT. This codes for CASSGQTLNTGELFF. The chain recombines TRBV7-2 with TRBJ2-2; the D is unclear. The ends were cut back, 9 bases at V and 1 base at J, with 15 bases in the middle. Germline loops: CDR1 SGHTA, CDR2 FQGNSA. The CDR3 extends over 15 amino acids. Based on the CDR3 plus reference TRBV7-2 and TRBJ2-2, the full variable domain is GAGVSQSPSNKVTEKGKDVELRCDPISGHTALYWYRQSLGQGLEFLIYFQGNSAPDKSGLPSDRFSAERTGGSVSTLTIQRTQQEDSAVYLCASSGQTLNTGELFFGEGSRLTVL.

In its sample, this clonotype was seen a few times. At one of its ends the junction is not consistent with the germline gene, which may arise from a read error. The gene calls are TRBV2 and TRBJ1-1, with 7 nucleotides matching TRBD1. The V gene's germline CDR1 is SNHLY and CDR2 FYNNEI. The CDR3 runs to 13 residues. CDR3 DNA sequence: TGTGCCAGCAGTTGGGACAGAAACACTGAAGCTTTATTT. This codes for CASSWDRNTEALF.

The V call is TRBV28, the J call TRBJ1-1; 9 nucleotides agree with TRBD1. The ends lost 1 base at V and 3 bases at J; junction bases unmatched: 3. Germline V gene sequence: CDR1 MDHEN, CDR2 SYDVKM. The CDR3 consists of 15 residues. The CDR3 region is CASSLLTGGYTEAFF. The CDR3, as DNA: TGTGCCAGCAGTTTATTAACAGGGGGCTACACTGAAGCTTTCTTT.

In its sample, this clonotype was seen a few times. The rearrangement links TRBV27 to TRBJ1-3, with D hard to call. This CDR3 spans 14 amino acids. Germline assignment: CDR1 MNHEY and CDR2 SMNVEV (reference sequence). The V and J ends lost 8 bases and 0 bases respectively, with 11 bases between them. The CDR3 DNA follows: TGTGCCAGCTCAGCCCTGACCTCTGGAAACACCATATATTTT. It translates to CASSALTSGNTIYF.

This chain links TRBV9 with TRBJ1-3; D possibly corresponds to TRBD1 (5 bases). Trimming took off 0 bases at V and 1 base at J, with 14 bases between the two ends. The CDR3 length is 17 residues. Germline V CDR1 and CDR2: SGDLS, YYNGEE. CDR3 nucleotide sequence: TGTGCCAGCAGCGTAGAGGCGGGGACGGCTTCTGGAAACACCATATATTTT. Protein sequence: CASSVEAGTASGNTIYF.

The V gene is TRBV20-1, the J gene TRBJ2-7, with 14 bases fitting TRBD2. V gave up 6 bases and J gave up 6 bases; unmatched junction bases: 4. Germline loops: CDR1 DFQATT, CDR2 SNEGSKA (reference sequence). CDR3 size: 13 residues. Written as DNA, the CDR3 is TGCAGTGCGACTAGCGGGGGGGAGACCGAGCAGTACTTC. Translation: CSATSGGETEQYF.

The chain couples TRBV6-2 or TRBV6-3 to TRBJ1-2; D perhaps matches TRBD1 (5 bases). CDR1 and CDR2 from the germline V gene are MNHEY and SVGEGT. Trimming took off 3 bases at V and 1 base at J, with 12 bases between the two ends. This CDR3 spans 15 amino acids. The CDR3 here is CASSYRTLRNYGYTF. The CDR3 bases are TGTGCCAGCAGTTATAGGACACTCCGTAACTATGGCTACACCTTC.

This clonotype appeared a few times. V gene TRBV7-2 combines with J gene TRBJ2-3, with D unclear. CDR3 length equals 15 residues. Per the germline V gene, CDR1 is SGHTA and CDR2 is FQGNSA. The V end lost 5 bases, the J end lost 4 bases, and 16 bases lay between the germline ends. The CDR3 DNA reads TGTGCCAGCAGCCAAGCTAGTAACCGTCCAGATACGCAGTATTTT. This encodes CASSQASNRPDTQYF.

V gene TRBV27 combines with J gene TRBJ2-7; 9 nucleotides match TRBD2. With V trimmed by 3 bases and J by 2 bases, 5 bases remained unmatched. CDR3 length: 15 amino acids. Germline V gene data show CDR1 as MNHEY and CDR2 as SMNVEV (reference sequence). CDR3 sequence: CASSLESGGTYEQYF. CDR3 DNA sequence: TGTGCCAGCAGTTTGGAAAGCGGGGGGACCTACGAGCAGTACTTC.

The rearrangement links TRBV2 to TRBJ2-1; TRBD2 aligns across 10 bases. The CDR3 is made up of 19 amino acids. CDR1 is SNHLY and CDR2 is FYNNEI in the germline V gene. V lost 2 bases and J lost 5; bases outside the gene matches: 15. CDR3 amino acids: CASSERGAKRGGLDNEQFF. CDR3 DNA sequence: TGTGCCAGCAGTGAACGGGGTGCCAAGCGGGGGGGCCTGGACAATGAGCAGTTCTTC.

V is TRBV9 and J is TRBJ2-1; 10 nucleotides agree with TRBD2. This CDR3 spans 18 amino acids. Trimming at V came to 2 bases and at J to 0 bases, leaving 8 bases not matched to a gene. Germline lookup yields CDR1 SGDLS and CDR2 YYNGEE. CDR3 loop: CASSVGSGGLSSYNEQFF. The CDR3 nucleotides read TGTGCCAGCAGCGTGGGTAGCGGGGGGCTGAGCTCCTACAATGAGCAGTTCTTC.

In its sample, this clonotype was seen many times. The CDR3 region is CASRRASGGPDTQYF. CDR3 sequence (DNA): TGTGCCAGCAGGAGAGCCTCCGGGGGCCCAGATACGCAGTATTTT. V usage is TRBV12-3 or TRBV12-4 and J usage is TRBJ2-3, with D perhaps being TRBD1 or TRBD2 (6 bases each). The CDR3 consists of 15 residues. Trimming took off 6 bases at V and 4 bases at J, with 17 bases between the two ends.

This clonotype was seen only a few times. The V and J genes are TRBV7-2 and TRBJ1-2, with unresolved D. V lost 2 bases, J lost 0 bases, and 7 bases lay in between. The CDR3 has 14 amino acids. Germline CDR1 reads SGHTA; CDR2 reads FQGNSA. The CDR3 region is CASSLNRANYGYTF. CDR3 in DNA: TGTGCCAGCAGCTTAAACAGAGCTAACTATGGCTACACCTTC.

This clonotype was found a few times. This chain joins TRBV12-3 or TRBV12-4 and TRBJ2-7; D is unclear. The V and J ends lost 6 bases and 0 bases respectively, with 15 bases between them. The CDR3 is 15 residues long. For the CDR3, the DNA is TGTGCCAGCAGCCAGACCCGTGTCATCTCCTACGAGCAGTACTTC. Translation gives CASSQTRVISYEQYF.